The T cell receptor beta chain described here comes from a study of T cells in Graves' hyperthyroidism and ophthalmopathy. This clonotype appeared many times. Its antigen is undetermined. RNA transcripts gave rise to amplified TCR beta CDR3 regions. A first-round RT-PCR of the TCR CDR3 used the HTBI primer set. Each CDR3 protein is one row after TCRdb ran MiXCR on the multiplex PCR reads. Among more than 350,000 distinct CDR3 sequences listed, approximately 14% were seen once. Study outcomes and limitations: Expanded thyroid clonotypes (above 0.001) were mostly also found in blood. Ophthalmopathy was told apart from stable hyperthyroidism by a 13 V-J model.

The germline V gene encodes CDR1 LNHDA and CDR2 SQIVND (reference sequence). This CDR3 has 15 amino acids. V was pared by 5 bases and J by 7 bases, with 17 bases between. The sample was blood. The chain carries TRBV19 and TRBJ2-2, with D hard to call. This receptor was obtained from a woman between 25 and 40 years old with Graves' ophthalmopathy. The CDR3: CASSLGVSWIGELFF. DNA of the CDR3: TGTGCCAGTAGTCTCGGTGTATCGTGGATCGGGGAGCTGTTTTTT. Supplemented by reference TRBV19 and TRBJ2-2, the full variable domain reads DGGITQSPKYLFRKEGQNVTLSCEQNLNHDAMYWYRQDPGQGLRLIYYSQIVNDFQKGDIAEGYSVSREKKESFPLTVTSAQKNPTAFYLCASSLGVSWIGELFFGEGSRLTVL.